This T cell receptor beta chain was sequenced in a study of cytomegalovirus exposure and HLA in healthy donors. Primers: 60 Vbeta forward and 13 Jbeta reverse. Sequenced by immunoSEQ multiplex PCR; TCRdb stores in-frame clones only, minus some. The data show around 180,000 clones, 80% to 85% seen once. Notes on the study in general: V segments that were indistinguishable, TRBV6-2 and TRBV6-3 among them, were omitted from analysis. Most subjects had HLA-A and HLA-B alleles reportedly predicted accurately by TCR beta sequences. Cytomegalovirus association was assigned to 170 or so TCR beta chains.

CDR1 is SGDLS and CDR2 is YYNGEE in the germline V gene. There are 13 residues in the CDR3. V lost 3 bases and J lost 7; bases outside the gene matches: 2. Concerning this clone: Its antigen is unknown.

Sequencing was performed on PBMCs. J is TRBJ1-2 and V is TRBV9; 11 bases line up with TRBD1. This receptor was identified in a woman between 18 and 29 years old in good health and CMV-seropositive. The CDR3 loop is CASSEGQGGGYTF. The CDR3 DNA reads TGTGCCAGCAGCGAGGGACAGGGGGGTGGCTACACCTTC.